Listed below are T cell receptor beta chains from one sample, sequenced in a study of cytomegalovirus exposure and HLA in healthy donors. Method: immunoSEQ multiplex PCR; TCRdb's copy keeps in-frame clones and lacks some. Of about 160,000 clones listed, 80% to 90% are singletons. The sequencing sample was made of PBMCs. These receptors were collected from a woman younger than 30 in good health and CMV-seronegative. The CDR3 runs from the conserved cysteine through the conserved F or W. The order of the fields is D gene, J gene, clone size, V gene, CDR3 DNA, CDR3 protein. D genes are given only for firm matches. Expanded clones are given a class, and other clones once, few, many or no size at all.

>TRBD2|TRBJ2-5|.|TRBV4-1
TGCGCCAGCAGCCAAGATGGGCTAGCGGGAGGGGAGACCCAGTACTTC
CASSQDGLAGGETQYF
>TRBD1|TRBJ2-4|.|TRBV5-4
TGTGCCAGCAGCCTCGGGACAGCTCCAAACATTCAGTACTTC
CASSLGTAPNIQYF
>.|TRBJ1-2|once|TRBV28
TGTGCCAGCAGTCCAACAGGGAACTATGGCTACACCTTC
CASSPTGNYGYTF
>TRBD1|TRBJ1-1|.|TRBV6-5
TGTGCCAGCAGGGACAGGGACGAGACCACTGAAGCTTTCTTT
CASRDRDETTEAFF
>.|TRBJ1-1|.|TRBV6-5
TGTGCCAGCACCAGCACAGGGAACACTGAAGCTTTCTTT
CASTSTGNTEAFF
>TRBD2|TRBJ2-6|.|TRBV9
TGTGCCAGCAGCCCCCTTGGGACTAATGGGGCCAACGTCCTGACTTTC
CASSPLGTNGANVLTF
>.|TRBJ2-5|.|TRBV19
TGTGCCAGTAGTATAGCTAGCCAAGAGACCCAGTACTTC
CASSIASQETQYF
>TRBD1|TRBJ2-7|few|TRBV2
TGTGCCAGCAGCACGGACAGGGGGAACGAGCAGTACTTC
CASSTDRGNEQYF
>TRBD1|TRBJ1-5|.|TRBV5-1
TGCGCCAGCAGCCCAGGACAGGGGAGTCAGCCCCAGCATTTT
CASSPGQGSQPQHF
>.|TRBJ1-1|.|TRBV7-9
TGTGCCAGCAGCTCCGGGGGGATCGAAGCTTTCTTT
CASSSGGIEAFF